This T cell receptor (beta chain) was sequenced during a study of blood T cell repertoires in COVID-19. Study background: Nucleic acid was either cDNA or gDNA, and it came from T cells, B-cell-depleted T cells, or PBMCs.

Original analysis: Amplification from reference gene primers served as the basis for estimated nucleated cell counts. Sequencing used immunoSEQ multiplex PCR; TCRdb keeps in-frame clones, though not all of them. For V, J and clone size, that table is used; D and trimming come from the DNA. The sample lists roughly 120,000 clones; approximately 85% were seen once. V was pared by 4 bases and J by 4 bases, with 6 bases of the junction left unmatched. The germline gives CDR1 MNHEY, CDR2 SVGAGI. The CDR3 contains 14 residues. Sequencing was performed on peripheral blood. The TCR was taken from a woman of 80 years or more with COVID-19, enrolled during active disease. This chain uses TRBV6-5 with TRBJ1-2; the match to TRBD1 covers 7 bases. CDR3 loop: CASSLGQQTYGYTF. CDR3 nucleotide sequence: TGTGCCAGCAGTTTGGGACAGCAGACCTATGGCTACACCTTC.